One and the same sample provided the 26 T cell receptor beta chains below, sequenced in a study of T cell responses to AZD1222 COVID-19 vaccine. The data were produced by immunoSEQ multiplex PCR, yet TCRdb's version contains in-frame clones alone and is incomplete. The table lists roughly 80,000 clones, 75% to 95% of them singletons. Sequencing was performed on peripheral blood, taken 28 days after the second AZD1222 dose. These receptor sequences come from an adult who received the AZD1222 COVID-19 vaccine.

The chain employs TRBV3-1 (or the pseudogene TRBV3-2) and TRBJ1-6; no clear D. The CDR3 covers 16 residues. The V and J ends lost 2 bases and 6 bases respectively, with 14 bases between them. Germline CDR1 reads LGHDT; CDR2 reads YNNKEL (reference sequence). CDR3 loop: CASSQPQKPRNSPLHF. The CDR3 DNA reads TGTGCCAGCAGCCAACCCCAAAAGCCCCGTAATTCACCCCTCCACTTT.

The rearrangement joins TRBV11-3 to TRBJ2-1, with D perhaps TRBD1 or TRBD2 (5 bases each). CDR1 and CDR2 from the germline V gene are SGHNT and YENEEA. The CDR3 has 12 residues. V lost 5 bases, J lost 10 bases, and 12 bases lay in between. Here the CDR3 DNA reads TGTGCCAGCAGCGAGGGAGAGGGGGAGCAGTTCTTC. Amino acids: CASSEGEGEQFF.

The V call is TRBV30, the J call TRBJ2-3; 10 positions match TRBD2. This CDR3 has 15 amino acids. V lost 2 bases to trimming and J lost 5 bases; unmatched junction nucleotides: 7. Germline-derived CDR1 and CDR2 are GTSNPN and SVGIG (reference sequence). CDR3 sequence reads: CAWSLLAGPGDTQYF. In DNA, the CDR3 is TGTGCCTGGAGTTTACTAGCGGGGCCGGGAGATACGCAGTATTTT.

This chain uses TRBV6-5 with TRBJ1-1, with TRBD1 matching 7 bases. V shed 7 bases, J shed 5 bases, and the junction held 4 bases outside the gene matches. The CDR3 has 12 amino acids. Germline V CDR1 and CDR2: MNHEY, SVGAGI. CDR3 residues: CASKRGRTEAFF. The CDR3 region has the DNA TGTGCCAGCAAAAGGGGGCGGACTGAAGCTTTCTTT.

V gene TRBV4-1 combines with J gene TRBJ2-5; 8 bases map to TRBD2. Per germline, CDR1 MGHRA and CDR2 YSYEKL. V trimming: 1 base; J trimming: 3 bases; junction bases outside the gene matches: 7. This CDR3 spans 16 amino acids. The CDR3 reads CASSQASGRAKETQYF. The CDR3 bases are TGCGCCAGCAGCCAAGCTAGCGGGCGAGCTAAAGAGACCCAGTACTTC.

The genes are TRBV7-3 and TRBJ1-2, with 8 positions matching TRBD1. Germline lookup yields CDR1 SGHTA and CDR2 FQGTGA. There are 14 residues in the CDR3. The V gene end was trimmed by 2 bases and the J gene end by 13 bases; junction bases not matched to a gene: 12. As DNA, the CDR3 is TGTGCCAGCAGCTTAGGGGCCGGACAGGGATCTTTCACCTTC. Protein product: CASSLGAGQGSFTF. Combining the CDR3 with reference TRBV7-3 and TRBJ1-2 gives the whole variable domain GAGVSQTPSNKVTEKGKYVELRCDPISGHTALYWYRQSLGQGPEFLIYFQGTGAADDSGLPNDRFFAVRPEGSVSTLKIQRTERGDSAVYLCASSLGAGQGSFTFGSGTRLTVV.

The chain employs TRBV2 and TRBJ2-4; TRBD2 matches 9 bases. Germline CDR1 reads SNHLY; CDR2 reads FYNNEI. CDR3 length: 14 residues. The trim removed 7 bases at V and 1 base at J, leaving 2 bases unmatched. Here the CDR3 reads CASTSGVAKNIQYF. Written as DNA, the CDR3 is TGTGCCAGCACTAGCGGGGTGGCCAAAAACATTCAGTACTTC.

The J gene is TRBJ2-5, the V gene TRBV7-2; 11 positions match TRBD2. The CDR3 is 15 residues long. Per the germline V gene, CDR1 is SGHTA and CDR2 is FQGNSA. V shed 6 bases and J 5 bases; nucleotides not matched to a gene: 8. The CDR3 DNA follows: TGTGCCAGCAGTCTTAGCGGGGGGGACGTGGAGACCCAGTACTTC. Its translation: CASSLSGGDVETQYF. The complete variable domain, with remaining parts taken from reference TRBV7-2 and TRBJ2-5, reads GAGVSQSPSNKVTEKGKDVELRCDPISGHTALYWYRQSLGQGLEFLIYFQGNSAPDKSGLPSDRFSAERTGGSVSTLTIQRTQQEDSAVYLCASSLSGGDVETQYFGPGTRLLVL.

Concerning this clone itself: At the DNA level, this CDR3 is encoded by other sequences in the same sample as well. This chain uses TRBV7-2 with TRBJ1-1; D is perhaps TRBD1 (5 bases). The CDR3 runs to 13 residues. Germline V gene lookup returns CDR1 SGHTA and CDR2 FQGNSA. The V end was cut by 2 bases, the J end by 2 bases, with 6 bases between. CDR3: CASSLQGNTEAFF. The CDR3 DNA reads as TGTGCCAGCAGCTTACAGGGTAACACTGAAGCTTTCTTT.

This rearrangement joins TRBV6-6 to TRBJ1-5; D is perhaps TRBD1 (6 bases). This CDR3 has 16 amino acids. Germline loops: CDR1 MNHNY, CDR2 SVGAGI (reference sequence). The ends were cut back, 7 bases at V and 2 bases at J, with 18 bases in the middle. The CDR3 DNA is TGTGCCAGCACCGACGGGGGGGCGCAGGGCAATCAGCCCCAGCATTTT. Protein product: CASTDGGAQGNQPQHF.

CDR3 coding DNA: TGTGCCAGCAGCTCGCGGGGGGCTAGCACAGATACGCAGTATTTT. It is translated as CASSSRGASTDTQYF. This rearrangement joins TRBV7-8 to TRBJ2-3, with 8 nucleotides matching TRBD2. Germline CDR1 reads SGHVS; CDR2 reads FQNEAQ. Trimming took 4 bases from V and 0 from J; bases not matched to a gene: 3. This CDR3 region has 15 residues.

The chain recombines TRBV11-3 with TRBJ2-2; D could derive from TRBD1 or TRBD2 (5 bases each). The germline CDR1 and CDR2 sequences are SGHNT and YENEEA. The CDR3 has 17 amino acids. The V and J ends lost 3 bases and 6 bases respectively, with 20 bases between them. This CDR3 is CASSLPRGRDWAGELFF. Written as DNA, the CDR3 is TGTGCCAGCAGCTTGCCGAGGGGCAGGGATTGGGCCGGGGAGCTGTTTTTT.

The V call is TRBV19, the J call TRBJ2-4; D is unclear. CDR1 and CDR2 (germline): LNHDA, SQIVND (reference sequence). Trimming removed 6 bases from V and 0 bases from J, with 15 bases in between. The CDR3 contains 16 residues. CDR3 sequence reads: CASRLTGPLAKNIQYF. For the CDR3, the DNA is TGTGCCAGTAGACTTACCGGGCCCCTAGCCAAAAACATTCAGTACTTC. Full variable domain (rest looked up from reference TRBV19 and TRBJ2-4): DGGITQSPKYLFRKEGQNVTLSCEQNLNHDAMYWYRQDPGQGLRLIYYSQIVNDFQKGDIAEGYSVSREKKESFPLTVTSAQKNPTAFYLCASRLTGPLAKNIQYFGAGTRLSVL.

This rearrangement joins TRBV3-1 (or the pseudogene TRBV3-2) to TRBJ2-1, with D uncertain. The CDR3 has 11 residues. V was cut by 1 base and J by 10 bases, with 5 bases left in between. CDR1 and CDR2 (germline): LGHDT, YNNKEL (reference sequence). The CDR3 loop is CASSQAGEQFF. CDR3 sequence (DNA): TGTGCCAGCAGCCAAGCCGGGGAGCAGTTCTTC.

V gene TRBV14 combines with J gene TRBJ2-1; D may be TRBD1 or TRBD2 (5 bases each). V lost 0 bases to trimming and J lost 7 bases, with 10 bases between them. Germline V gene sequence: CDR1 SGHDN, CDR2 FVKESK. The CDR3 runs 14 residues. CDR3 loop: CASSQELGVNEQFF. CDR3 nucleotides: TGTGCCAGCAGCCAAGAACTGGGGGTGAATGAGCAGTTCTTC.

V and J are TRBV5-1 and TRBJ2-1; D gene uncertain. The CDR3 has 15 residues. V lost 0 bases and J 7 bases, leaving 14 bases between the germline ends. Germline V gene data show CDR1 as SGHRS and CDR2 as YFSETQ. The CDR3 coding sequence is TGCGCCAGCAGCTTGGCCGTCTCAGGTGAAAATGAGCAGTTCTTC. Its translation: CASSLAVSGENEQFF.

This chain uses TRBV28 with TRBJ1-2; no clear D. The CDR3 has 10 residues. The V gene lost 8 bases and the J gene lost 2 bases, with 3 bases spanning the gap. Germline assignment: CDR1 MDHEN and CDR2 SYDVKM. In DNA form, the CDR3 reads TGTGCCAGCCAGAACTATGGCTACACCTTC. Protein product: CASQNYGYTF.

CDR3 nucleotide sequence: TGTGCCAGCAGTTTACGGGTAGGGATCGGCAATCAGCCCCAGCATTTT. It translates to CASSLRVGIGNQPQHF. V is TRBV28 and J is TRBJ1-5; D not certain. Germline CDR1 MDHEN, CDR2 SYDVKM. The germline V and J ends were trimmed by 2 bases and 2 bases, with 13 bases remaining between them. The CDR3 sequence is 16 residues long.

A single count supports this clone. The rearrangement links TRBV5-1 to TRBJ2-7, with 11 nucleotides matching TRBD1. CDR1 and CDR2 (germline): SGHRS, YFSETQ. The CDR3 spans 12 residues. After removal of 7 bases from V and 8 bases from J, the junction contained 5 bases not matched to a gene. The CDR3 region has the DNA TGCGCCAGCGGGGGACAGGGGGGACAGCAGTACTTC. Translation gives CASGGQGGQQYF.

The J gene is TRBJ1-2, the V gene TRBV4-3, with no clear D. The V and J ends lost 0 bases and 4 bases respectively, with 15 bases between them. This CDR3 region has 16 residues. Germline V lookup: CDR1 LGHNA, CDR2 YSLEER. The CDR3 DNA follows: TGCGCCAGCAGCCAAGATCGGGAGGTGCAGATCTATGGCTACACCTTC. Residues: CASSQDREVQIYGYTF.

This chain links TRBV7-9 with TRBJ2-3; TRBD2 agrees at 10 bases. The germline V gene has CDR1 SEHNR and CDR2 FQNEAQ (reference sequence). The CDR3 totals 13 residues. Unmatched junction bases numbered 5, after V lost 11 bases and J lost 3 bases. CDR3 DNA: TGTGCCCTCAAGCGGGGGGGAACAGATACGCAGTATTTT. It yields the protein CALKRGGTDTQYF. The full variable domain, in which reference TRBV7-9 and TRBJ2-3 provide the parts outside the CDR3, is DTGVSQNPRHKITKRGQNVTFRCDPISEHNRLYWYRQTLGQGPEFLTYFQNEAQLEKSRLLSDRFSAERPKGSFSTLEIQRTEQGDSAMYLCALKRGGTDTQYFGPGTRLTVL.

In its sample, this clone was seen once. J is TRBJ2-7 and V is TRBV4-1; D call uncertain. The V end lost 2 bases, the J end lost 4 bases, and 21 bases lay between the germline ends. The germline gives CDR1 MGHRA, CDR2 YSYEKL. The CDR3 sequence is 17 residues long. The CDR3 region is CASSQLLGVLTFYEQYF. Written as DNA, the CDR3 is TGCGCCAGCAGCCAATTGCTCGGAGTCCTTACATTTTACGAGCAGTACTTC.

The V gene is TRBV13, the J gene TRBJ2-2, with D perhaps TRBD2 (6 bases). V lost 5 bases and J 6 bases, leaving 13 bases between the germline ends. CDR3 length: 14 residues. Looked up from germline, CDR1 is PRHDT and CDR2 is FYEKMQ (reference sequence). Here the CDR3 reads CASSPRLVPGELFF. In DNA, the CDR3 is TGTGCCAGCAGCCCCCGACTAGTTCCCGGGGAGCTGTTTTTT.

Only one count was recorded for this clone. The chain joins TRBV7-9 to TRBJ1-2, with D possibly being TRBD1 (6 bases). The CDR3 has 13 residues. Germline values: CDR1 SEHNR, CDR2 FQNEAQ (reference sequence). Deletions cut 2 bases from V and 5 bases from J, with 9 bases between. The CDR3 reads CASSLLGAYGYTF. CDR3 nucleotides: TGTGCCAGCAGCTTATTGGGGGCGTATGGCTACACCTTC.

The chain joins TRBV30 to TRBJ1-1, with no clear D. Per germline, CDR1 GTSNPN and CDR2 SVGIG (reference sequence). Trimming removed 0 bases from V and 6 bases from J, with 5 bases in between. The CDR3 is made up of 11 amino acids. CDR3 coding DNA: TGTGCCTGGAGTGTGTGGGCTGAAGCTTTCTTT. It is translated as CAWSVWAEAFF.

This chain connects TRBV3-1 (or the pseudogene TRBV3-2) to TRBJ2-5; a weak D match, TRBD2 (5 bases). The length of the CDR3 is 14 residues. Germline CDR1 reads LGHDT; CDR2 reads YNNKEL (reference sequence). Trimming cost V 3 bases and J 5 bases, with 13 bases left between them. DNA for the CDR3: TGTGCCAGCAGCCACCTTAGCGCGCGGGAGACCCAGTACTTC. Encoded protein: CASSHLSARETQYF.